This TCR beta chain comes out of a study of beta chain features in type 1 diabetes. Study-wide findings and caveats: Type 1 diabetes patients showed fewer insertions and more deletions at VDJ junctions. Type 1 diabetes patients had TCRB CDR3s that were shorter (moderately but significantly so) in all four CD4+ subsets. TCRB rearrangement may or may not be influenced by HLA type; here this remained unresolved.

This clone was observed a handful of times. The antigen is not known. Expressed TCRB transcripts were sequenced after all isolated RNA was converted to cDNA. Naive, central memory and regulatory T cell samples came to a mean of around 3.3 million reads. Produced via immunoSEQ multiplex PCR; TCRdb's table is partial and in-frame only. The sample includes hundreds of thousands of clones, around 9.3% of them seen just once. Purity of each sorted population was above 95%. The CDR3 has 14 amino acids. V gave up 6 bases and J gave up 4 bases, with 15 bases separating them. Germline V gives CDR1 KGHSH, CDR2 LQKENI.

The chain joins TRBV18 to TRBJ1-2; D is unresolved. Source material: central memory CD4+ T cells from blood. This clonotype originated in a man aged 25-45 years with type 1 diabetes. CDR3 in DNA: TGTGCCAGCTCGCCCTCGGGAATCCTCTATGGCTACACCTTC. Translated: CASSPSGILYGYTF.